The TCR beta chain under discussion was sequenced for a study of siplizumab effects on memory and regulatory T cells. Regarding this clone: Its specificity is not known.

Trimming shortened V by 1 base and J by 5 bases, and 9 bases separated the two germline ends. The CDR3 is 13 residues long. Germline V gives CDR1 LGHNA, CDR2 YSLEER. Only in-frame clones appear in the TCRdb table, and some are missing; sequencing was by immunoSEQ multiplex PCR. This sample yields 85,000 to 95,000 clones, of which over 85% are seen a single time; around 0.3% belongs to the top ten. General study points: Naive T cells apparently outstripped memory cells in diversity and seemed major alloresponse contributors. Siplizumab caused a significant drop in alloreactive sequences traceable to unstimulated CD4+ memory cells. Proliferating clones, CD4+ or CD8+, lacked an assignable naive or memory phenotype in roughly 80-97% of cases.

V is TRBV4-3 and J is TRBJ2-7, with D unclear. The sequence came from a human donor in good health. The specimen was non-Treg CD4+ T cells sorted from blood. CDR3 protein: CASSQAYYDEQYF. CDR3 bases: TGCGCCAGCAGCCAAGCTTACTACGACGAGCAGTACTTC.